In its sample, the clone carrying this T cell receptor (beta chain) was seen a few times. Antigen: not known. This sample is part of a study of T cell repertoires in cytomegalovirus infection. Study results and limitations: Dominant in the ex vivo response were TCR beta clonotypes restricted by HLA-C and specific for CMV.

The V gene's germline CDR1 is SQVTM and CDR2 ANQGSEA. CDR3 length: 14 residues. Trimming pared 4 bases from V and 0 bases from J, leaving 13 bases between. From the reads, TCRdb called clonotypes with MiXCR, one entry per CDR3 protein. Seen here are about 110,000 distinct CDR3 sequences, over 40% observed once, and the top ten hold about 76%. The sequence came from a human donor in good health (CMV status not recorded). Some clones in this sample may be carry-over from other donors' samples. The chain carries TRBV29-1 and TRBJ2-7; TRBD2 might be the D (6 bases). The sequenced sample was CD8+ T cells from cultured PBMCs, obtained from culture after CMV antigen stimulation. CDR3: CSVVSGLSSYEQYF. The CDR3, as DNA: TGCAGCGTTGTGAGCGGGCTGAGCTCCTACGAGCAGTACTTC.